This passage covers 8 T cell receptor beta chains from one sample sequenced in a study of T cells after yellow fever vaccination. TCRdb processed the 5' RACE reads anew with MiXCR; each CDR3 protein has one entry. The sample shows 620,000 or so distinct CDR3 sequences, about 15% of them seen only once. Sample: PBMCs, taken less than 6 days after the first yellow fever vaccination. These receptors were obtained from a man aged 18 to 29 who received the YFV17D yellow fever vaccine.

The J gene is TRBJ2-2, the V gene TRBV20-1; tentative D call: TRBD1 (6 bases). Trimming left V 0 bases short and J 0 bases short, with 11 bases between. The CDR3 covers 16 residues. The germline V gene encodes CDR1 DFQATT and CDR2 SNEGSKA (reference sequence). In nucleotides, the CDR3 is TGCAGTGCTAGAGATTGGGGACAACCGAACACCGGGGAGCTGTTTTTT. It translates to CSARDWGQPNTGELFF.

V usage is TRBV20-1 and J usage is TRBJ2-7, with D unresolved. The CDR3 spans 15 residues. The V and J ends lost 5 bases and 4 bases respectively, with 21 bases between them. The germline gives CDR1 DFQATT, CDR2 SNEGSKA (reference sequence). DNA of the CDR3: TGCAGTGCTGCCCTCCCCTCTCTTGGGTCGTACGAGCAGTACTTC. As protein: CSAALPSLGSYEQYF.

Points on this clonotype: The junction departs from the called germline gene at one end, perhaps through a read error. In DNA, the CDR3 is TGTGCCTGGAGAGCGGGGGGGGATGCAGATATGCAGTATTTT. Encoded protein: CAWRAGGDADMQYF. V is TRBV30 and J is TRBJ2-3; 10 nucleotides align to TRBD2. This CDR3 comprises 14 residues. Germline CDR1 and CDR2: GTSNPN and SVGIG (reference sequence).

V gene TRBV6-1 combines with J gene TRBJ2-3; 8 bases are shared with TRBD2. The CDR3 runs 16 residues. V dropped 4 bases and J dropped 1; count of bases not matched to a gene: 7. From germline, CDR1 is MNHNS and CDR2 SASEGT. The CDR3 DNA is TGTGCCAGCAGTGCCTGGACAGCGGGGGGCACAGATACGCAGTATTTT. This sequence encodes CASSAWTAGGTDTQYF.

The chain uses TRBV7-2 and TRBJ2-2, with a possible D match to TRBD1 (6 bases). V was pared by 4 bases and J by 0 bases, with 9 bases between. The CDR3 has 15 amino acids. Germline values: CDR1 SGHTA, CDR2 FQGNSA. In DNA, the CDR3 is TGTGCCAGCAGCTCCGACAGGCCGAACACCGGGGAGCTGTTTTTT. This gives the protein CASSSDRPNTGELFF.

The CDR3 nucleotides read TGTGCCAGCAGCTGGGACTATCAAGAGACCCAGTACTTC. The encoded protein is CASSWDYQETQYF. The J gene is TRBJ2-5, the V gene TRBV5-4; 7 bases agree with TRBD2. The CDR3 has 13 amino acids. Trimming took 3 bases from V and 2 from J; bases not matched to a gene: 1. Germline V gene sequence: CDR1 SGHNT, CDR2 YYREEE (reference sequence).

In its sample, this clonotype was seen a few times. The chain couples TRBV12-3 or TRBV12-4 to TRBJ1-2; tentative D call: TRBD1 (5 bases). The CDR3 runs 14 residues. V was clipped by 5 bases and J by 4 bases, with 14 bases between them. CDR3 nucleotides: TGTGCCAGCAGTCGGGGGATTACCTCCTATGGCTACACCTTC. It is translated as CASSRGITSYGYTF.

The V and J genes are TRBV20-1 and TRBJ2-2; TRBD1 aligns across 7 bases. J gave up 5 bases and V 6 bases, and 6 bases lay outside the gene matches. This CDR3 has 13 residues. Germline assignment: CDR1 DFQATT and CDR2 SNEGSKA (reference sequence). CDR3 in DNA: TGCAGTGCGCATACAGGGGTTACCGGGGAGCTGTTTTTT. Its translation is CSAHTGVTGELFF.